This TCR beta chain was obtained from a study of blood T cell repertoires in COVID-19. Study-wide context: The United States, Italy and Spain provided the acute and convalescent COVID-19 samples.

Assay used: immunoSEQ multiplex PCR; TCRdb lists only in-frame clones, some missing. Found here are just over 80,000 clones, under 90% of them singletons; the top ten hold 44%. V gave up 4 bases and J gave up 4 bases, with 16 bases separating them. In germline, CDR1 is KGHDR, CDR2 SFDVKD. This CDR3 spans 16 amino acids. J is TRBJ1-5 and V is TRBV24-1, with a possible D match to TRBD1 (5 bases). This receptor was taken from a man older than 75 with acute or convalescent COVID-19. The sequencing input was peripheral blood. As DNA, the CDR3 is TGTGCCACCAGTGAGGGACTCCTGGGCGAAAATCAGCCCCAGCATTTT. Its translation: CATSEGLLGENQPQHF.